The subject of this entry is one T cell receptor beta chain. The antigen remains undetermined. The sample originates from a study of CD8 T cells in ankylosing spondylitis. Notes on the study in general: Disease-linked clones were reportedly significantly enriched in matched ankylosing spondylitis synovial fluid. Several highly homologous variants made up a TCR beta motif that seemed to typify ankylosing spondylitis blood.

V was clipped by 0 bases and J by 4 bases, with 11 bases between them. The CDR3 spans 15 residues. Germline V gene data show CDR1 as SGHRS and CDR2 as YFSETQ. Library preparation for TCR beta used quantitative 5'-RACE with molecular barcodes. TCRdb redid the calling of the 5' RACE reads with MiXCR, one entry per CDR3 protein. The sample carries about 750,000 distinct CDR3 sequences, around 19% recorded once. The source is a male donor with ankylosing spondylitis. Input material: blood, either unsorted or a sorted T cell fraction (not recorded which). The genes are TRBV5-1 and TRBJ2-1; possibly TRBD2 for D (6 bases). The CDR3 DNA reads as TGCGCCAGCAGCTTGGTGGGTAGCGGTTACAATGAGCAGTTCTTC. Protein sequence: CASSLVGSGYNEQFF.